The clone carrying this TCR beta chain was recorded a few times. Its specificity is unknown. The V gene end was trimmed by 4 bases and the J gene end by 6 bases; junction bases not matched to a gene: 7. The CDR3 runs 16 residues. Per germline, CDR1 SEHNR and CDR2 FQNEAQ (reference sequence). The data originate from a study of post-analysis software for immune sequencing data. Study in general: Recorded disease courses covered relapsing-remitting, secondary progressive and progressive-relapsing multiple sclerosis. Some patients had no subtype annotation.

General observations from the study: By F measure, strong co-clustering occurred among samples prepared in the same batch. Relative to controls, patients had roughly five TRBV segments at higher frequency, with TRBV5-6, TRBV5-1 and TRBV20-1 among these.

The TCR beta cDNA libraries contained unique molecular identifiers. Input of roughly 0.95 to 11 million T cells yielded 500,000 to 650,000 cDNA molecules. In TCRdb, the PCR reads were re-called with MiXCR into one record per CDR3 protein. The sample has about 770,000 distinct CDR3 sequences, around 46% seen once. The chain couples TRBV7-9 to TRBJ1-4, with TRBD1 matching 11 bases. Sample: blood. This clonotype originated in a girl between 5 and 17 years old with multiple sclerosis. The CDR3 loop reads CASSSTPGQGDEKLFF. As DNA, the CDR3 is TGTGCCAGCAGCTCCACTCCGGGACAGGGGGATGAAAAACTGTTTTTT.